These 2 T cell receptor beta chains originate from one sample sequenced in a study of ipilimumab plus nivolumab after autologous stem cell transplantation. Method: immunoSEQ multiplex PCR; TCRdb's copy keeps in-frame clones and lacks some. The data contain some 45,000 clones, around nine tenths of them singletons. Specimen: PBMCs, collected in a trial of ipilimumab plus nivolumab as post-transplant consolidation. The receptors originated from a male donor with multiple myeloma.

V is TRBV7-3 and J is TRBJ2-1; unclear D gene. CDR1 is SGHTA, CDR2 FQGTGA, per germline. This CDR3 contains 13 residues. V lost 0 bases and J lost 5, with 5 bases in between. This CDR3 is CASSLTTDNEQFF. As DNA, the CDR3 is TGTGCCAGCAGCTTAACAACAGACAATGAGCAGTTCTTC. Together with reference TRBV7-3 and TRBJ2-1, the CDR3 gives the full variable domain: GAGVSQTPSNKVTEKGKYVELRCDPISGHTALYWYRQSLGQGPEFLIYFQGTGAADDSGLPNDRFFAVRPEGSVSTLKIQRTERGDSAVYLCASSLTTDNEQFFGPGTRLTVL.

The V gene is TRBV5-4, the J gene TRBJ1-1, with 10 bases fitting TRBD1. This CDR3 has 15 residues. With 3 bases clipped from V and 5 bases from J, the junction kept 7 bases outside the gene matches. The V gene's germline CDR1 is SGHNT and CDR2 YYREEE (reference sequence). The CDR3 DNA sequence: TGTGCCAGCAGCTGGGGGACAGGGGCGCGGACTGAAGCTTTCTTT. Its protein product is CASSWGTGARTEAFF.